These 2 T cell receptor beta chains share one sample of origin, sequenced in a study of technical replicates of blood from several donors. Libraries were prepared by immunoSEQ multiplex PCR; TCRdb keeps only in-frame clonotypes and omits some of them. In the table there are 65,000 to 90,000 clones, about 86% of which are singletons. Sequencing was performed on PBMCs. These receptors came from a human donor in good health. Some clones in this sample may be carry-over from other donors' samples.

The chain employs TRBV10-3 and TRBJ1-3; TRBD1 is a possible D gene (6 bases). V lost 3 bases and J lost 7, with 10 bases in between. This CDR3 contains 13 residues. Germline values: CDR1 ENHRY, CDR2 SYGVKD. In DNA form, the CDR3 reads TGTGCCATCAGTGACACAGGGACCAACACCATATATTTT. It codes for CAISDTGTNTIYF.

The chain employs TRBV9 and TRBJ1-2; D is undetermined. The V end was cut by 6 bases, the J end by 2 bases, with 20 bases between. Germline CDR1 and CDR2: SGDLS and YYNGEE. The CDR3 is 16 amino acids. The CDR3 nucleotides read TGTGCCAGCAACTGGGCCCCAAAACAGAAAAACTATGGCTACACCTTC. Translation gives CASNWAPKQKNYGYTF.